The 28 T cell receptor beta chains below all came from one sample that was sequenced in a study of blood T cell repertoires in COVID-19. The data were produced by immunoSEQ multiplex PCR, yet TCRdb's version contains in-frame clones alone and is incomplete. The table lists 250,000 to 300,000 clones, approximately 86% of them singletons. The sample taken for sequencing was peripheral blood. Every receptor here comes from a man younger than 35 with active or convalescent COVID-19.

The gene calls are TRBV5-6 and TRBJ1-1; D gene unclear. CDR3 size: 15 residues. V lost 3 bases and J lost 5, with 17 bases in between. Germline V gene lookup returns CDR1 SGHDT and CDR2 YYEEEE. Here the CDR3 DNA reads TGTGCCAGCAGCTCAGGTTTAAACCGAGATACTGAAGCTTTCTTT. This encodes CASSSGLNRDTEAFF.

The V call is TRBV5-1, the J call TRBJ2-2; 7 nucleotides align to TRBD2. CDR3 length: 16 residues. Germline loops: CDR1 SGHRS, CDR2 YFSETQ. V was clipped by 1 base and J by 4 bases; unmatched bases: 7. CDR3 nucleotides: TGCGCCAGCAGCTTGCTTGCAGGGAGGGCCACCGGGGAGCTGTTTTTT. It yields the protein CASSLLAGRATGELFF.

The chain recombines TRBV10-3 with TRBJ2-1, with 7 nucleotides matching TRBD2. Per the germline V gene, CDR1 is ENHRY and CDR2 is SYGVKD. V dropped 11 bases and J dropped 4; count of bases not matched to a gene: 20. The CDR3 totals 17 residues. CDR3 sequence: CALRDLGTGGLYNEQFF. CDR3 sequence (DNA): TGTGCCCTCCGGGACCTCGGGACGGGGGGACTATACAATGAGCAGTTCTTC.

The chain couples TRBV19 to TRBJ1-1, with 7 positions matching TRBD1. After removal of 6 bases from V and 3 bases from J, the junction contained 7 bases not matched to a gene. Germline CDR1 reads LNHDA; CDR2 reads SQIVND (reference sequence). The CDR3 sequence is 14 residues long. As DNA, the CDR3 is TGTGCCAGTAGAGAGACAGGGTTTGACACTGAAGCTTTCTTT. Protein sequence: CASRETGFDTEAFF.

The V call is TRBV28, the J call TRBJ1-2; D is unresolved. The V and J ends lost 6 bases and 2 bases respectively, with 13 bases between them. In germline, CDR1 is MDHEN, CDR2 SYDVKM. The CDR3 is 14 amino acids. CDR3 loop: CASRRTRANYGYTF. In DNA form, the CDR3 reads TGTGCCAGCAGAAGAACGAGGGCGAACTATGGCTACACCTTC.

The chain couples TRBV3-1 (or the pseudogene TRBV3-2) to TRBJ2-5, with 10 positions matching TRBD2. The germline V gene encodes CDR1 LGHDT and CDR2 YNNKEL (reference sequence). This CDR3 is built from 13 residues. V trimming: 4 bases; J trimming: 5 bases; junction bases outside the gene matches: 1. The CDR3 spells CASSRAGGETQYF. The CDR3 DNA follows: TGTGCCAGCAGCCGAGCGGGAGGGGAGACCCAGTACTTC.

CDR3 DNA sequence: TGTGCCAGTAGTCTCAGGGGTACAGGGTTTGGCGGGGAGCTGTTTTTT. It specifies CASSLRGTGFGGELFF. The chain couples TRBV19 to TRBJ2-2; D may be TRBD1 (6 bases). The CDR3 covers 16 residues. V lost 5 bases and J lost 7, with 20 bases in between. Looked up from germline, CDR1 is LNHDA and CDR2 is SQIVND (reference sequence).

This rearrangement joins TRBV6-2 or TRBV6-3 to TRBJ2-3; 10 positions agree with TRBD1. Germline V gene data show CDR1 as MNHEY and CDR2 as SVGEGT. This CDR3 spans 17 amino acids. Trimming cost V 0 bases and J 6 bases; bases outside gene matches: 9. DNA of the CDR3: TGTGCCAGCAGTTACTCGACGACAGGGGGCAATCGGGATACGCAGTATTTT. Its translation: CASSYSTTGGNRDTQYF.

The chain joins TRBV7-2 to TRBJ2-2, with D possibly matching TRBD2 (6 bases). The CDR3 length is 18 residues. Germline CDR1 SGHTA, CDR2 FQGNSA. Trimming pared 5 bases from V and 7 bases from J, leaving 26 bases between. The CDR3 loop is CASSPTPLVPSALGELFF. DNA for the CDR3: TGTGCCAGCAGCCCTACTCCCCTTGTTCCTAGCGCCCTCGGGGAGCTGTTTTTT.

This sequence joins TRBV12-3 or TRBV12-4 and TRBJ2-5; D not certain. The CDR3 is 11 amino acids. The ends were cut back, 6 bases at V and 7 bases at J, with 9 bases in the middle. CDR3 sequence: CASSREATQYF. Here the CDR3 DNA reads TGTGCCAGCAGCCGAGAGGCGACCCAGTACTTC.

The chain combines TRBV5-1 with TRBJ1-6; D possibly corresponds to TRBD1 (5 bases). Germline CDR1 is SGHRS and CDR2 is YFSETQ. V was trimmed by 2 bases and J by 10 bases, leaving 13 bases between them. The CDR3 spans 14 residues. The CDR3 here is CASSLAGYGSPLHF. In nucleotides, the CDR3 is TGCGCCAGCAGCTTAGCAGGGTATGGATCACCCCTCCACTTT.

The chain carries TRBV5-1 and TRBJ2-2; 8 bases fit TRBD1. Per the germline V gene, CDR1 is SGHRS and CDR2 is YFSETQ. J lost 2 bases, V lost 4 bases, and 10 bases had no gene match. The CDR3 covers 17 residues. CDR3 nucleotide sequence: TGCGCCAGCAGCCCACTCATCGACAGGGGTAACACCGGGGAGCTGTTTTTT. Its translation is CASSPLIDRGNTGELFF.

The rearrangement uses TRBV2 and TRBJ1-1; D may be TRBD1 (5 bases). Germline assignment: CDR1 SNHLY and CDR2 FYNNEI. The CDR3 extends over 12 amino acids. Trimming cost V 8 bases and J 11 bases, with 18 bases left between them. The CDR3, as DNA: TGTGCCAGCGAGGACAATTCTTTAAAGGCTTTCTTT. Translation: CASEDNSLKAFF.

The chain links TRBV11-3 to TRBJ1-4; 11 positions agree with TRBD1. The CDR3 spans 14 residues. Germline CDR1 and CDR2: SGHNT and YENEEA. V lost 10 bases, J lost 8 bases, and 9 bases stayed unmatched. CDR3 in amino acids: CATFRRDRGEKLFF. DNA of the CDR3: TGTGCCACCTTTAGGCGGGACAGGGGGGAAAAACTGTTTTTT. The whole variable domain, remainder taken from reference TRBV11-3 and TRBJ1-4, is EAGVVQSPRYKIIEKKQPVAFWCNPISGHNTLYWYLQNLGQGPELLIRYENEEAVDDSQLPKDRFSAERLKGVDSTLKIQPAELGDSAVYLCATFRRDRGEKLFFGSGTQLSVL.

The rearrangement links TRBV5-1 to TRBJ2-1, with D possibly TRBD2 on 6 matching bases. With 0 bases removed from V and 4 bases from J, the gap between germline ends came to 8 bases. CDR1 and CDR2 (germline): SGHRS, YFSETQ. This CDR3 is 14 amino acids long. CDR3 coding DNA: TGCGCCAGCAGCTTGGAAGGGACTTACAATGAGCAGTTCTTC. Its protein product is CASSLEGTYNEQFF.

J is TRBJ1-5 and V is TRBV6-5; no clear D gene. The CDR3 runs to 15 residues. The V gene's germline CDR1 is MNHEY and CDR2 SVGAGI. V lost 8 bases and J lost 1, with 15 bases in between. The CDR3 here is CASSEMGVSNQPQHF. Written as DNA, the CDR3 is TGTGCCAGCTCAGAAATGGGAGTAAGCAATCAGCCCCAGCATTTT.

The chain links TRBV6-2 or TRBV6-3 to TRBJ2-7; the match to TRBD1 covers 7 bases. Losses at the gene ends were 5 bases for V and 2 bases for J; bases not matched to a gene: 3. The CDR3 covers 13 residues. Germline-derived CDR1 and CDR2 are MNHEY and SVGEGT. The CDR3 DNA is TGTGCCAGCAGTCAGACAGGGACCTACGAGCAGTACTTC. As protein: CASSQTGTYEQYF.

The V call is TRBV6-1, the J call TRBJ2-5; 8 bases line up with TRBD1. Trimming cost V 1 base and J 5 bases; bases outside gene matches: 6. Germline CDR1 MNHNS, CDR2 SASEGT. The CDR3 is made up of 15 amino acids. In nucleotides, the CDR3 is TGTGCCAGCAGTGAAGACAGGGGGGAATCCGAGACCCAGTACTTC. This sequence encodes CASSEDRGESETQYF.

The chain employs TRBV19 and TRBJ2-2, with a weak D call TRBD2 (6 bases). CDR1 and CDR2 (germline): LNHDA, SQIVND (reference sequence). The CDR3 runs to 15 residues. With 7 bases removed from V and 3 bases from J, the gap between germline ends came to 15 bases. CDR3 sequence: CASKGKRAYTGELFF. Here the CDR3 DNA reads TGTGCCAGTAAAGGGAAGCGGGCCTACACCGGGGAGCTGTTTTTT. Combining the CDR3 with reference TRBV19 and TRBJ2-2 gives the whole variable domain DGGITQSPKYLFRKEGQNVTLSCEQNLNHDAMYWYRQDPGQGLRLIYYSQIVNDFQKGDIAEGYSVSREKKESFPLTVTSAQKNPTAFYLCASKGKRAYTGELFFGEGSRLTVL.

The rearrangement links TRBV28 to TRBJ1-3; D not certain. The length of the CDR3 is 14 residues. V was trimmed by 5 bases and J by 0 bases, leaving 8 bases between them. Germline CDR1 and CDR2: MDHEN and SYDVKM. CDR3 in amino acids: CASSAASSGNTIYF. In DNA, the CDR3 is TGTGCCAGCAGTGCAGCGAGCTCTGGAAACACCATATATTTT.

The chain recombines TRBV11-3 with TRBJ2-5, with 11 bases identical to TRBD1. The length of the CDR3 is 16 residues. With 5 bases clipped from V and 0 bases from J, the junction kept 5 bases outside the gene matches. Germline V gives CDR1 SGHNT, CDR2 YENEEA. CDR3 DNA sequence: TGTGCCAGCAGCCGAGGGACAGGGGGGTACCAAGAGACCCAGTACTTC. It translates to CASSRGTGGYQETQYF.

The chain recombines TRBV7-3 with TRBJ2-3, with 8 nucleotides matching TRBD1. The CDR3 is 16 residues long. V was pared by 2 bases and J by 1 base, with 5 bases of the junction left unmatched. Per germline, CDR1 SGHTA and CDR2 FQGTGA. The DNA for the CDR3 is TGTGCCAGCAGCTTATTTCACAGGGGGGGCACAGATACGCAGTATTTT. As protein: CASSLFHRGGTDTQYF. The whole variable domain, remainder taken from reference TRBV7-3 and TRBJ2-3, is GAGVSQTPSNKVTEKGKYVELRCDPISGHTALYWYRQSLGQGPEFLIYFQGTGAADDSGLPNDRFFAVRPEGSVSTLKIQRTERGDSAVYLCASSLFHRGGTDTQYFGPGTRLTVL.

The count of this clone is one. This sequence joins TRBV3-1 (or the pseudogene TRBV3-2) and TRBJ2-1; D is possibly TRBD2 (5 bases). Trimming left V 1 base short and J 5 bases short, with 9 bases between. Per germline, CDR1 LGHDT and CDR2 YNNKEL (reference sequence). The CDR3 runs to 14 residues. CDR3 protein: CASSQAGRDNEQFF. The CDR3 DNA reads TGTGCCAGCAGCCAAGCTGGGCGGGACAATGAGCAGTTCTTC.

V usage is TRBV19 and J usage is TRBJ1-5; 10 nucleotides agree with TRBD1. The germline V gene encodes CDR1 LNHDA and CDR2 SQIVND (reference sequence). Trimming at V came to 5 bases and at J to 4 bases, leaving 8 bases not matched to a gene. CDR3 length equals 16 residues. Here the CDR3 DNA reads TGTGCCAGTAGTGTGGGACAGGGGAAGAGAAATCAGCCCCAGCATTTT. It specifies CASSVGQGKRNQPQHF.

The rearrangement uses TRBV11-2 and TRBJ2-3; TRBD2 agrees at 7 bases. The CDR3 loop spans 13 amino acids. In germline, CDR1 is SGHAT, CDR2 FQNNGV. With V trimmed by 6 bases and J by 0 bases, 0 bases remained unmatched. Here the CDR3 reads CASRRGSTDTQYF. DNA of the CDR3: TGTGCCAGCAGGCGGGGGAGCACAGATACGCAGTATTTT.

The V call is TRBV2, the J call TRBJ2-2; the D is unclear. CDR1 is SNHLY and CDR2 is FYNNEI in the germline V gene. The V gene lost 6 bases and the J gene lost 4 bases, with 9 bases spanning the gap. CDR3 length equals 13 residues. The CDR3: CASREFTTGELFF. For the CDR3, the DNA is TGTGCCAGCAGGGAGTTTACCACCGGGGAGCTGTTTTTT.

Remarks on this clone: A much larger clone differs from this one at a single base, so this may be a read error. V is TRBV6-5 and J is TRBJ1-3, with TRBD1 matching over 7 bases. Germline CDR1 reads MNHEY; CDR2 reads SVGAGI. The CDR3 is 15 residues long. With V trimmed by 6 bases and J by 0 bases, 5 bases remained unmatched. The CDR3 DNA reads TGTGCCAGCAGCTTGGGACAGAGCTCTGGAAACACCATATATTTT. Translating gives CASSLGQSSGNTIYF.

The rearrangement joins TRBV6-5 to TRBJ1-1; D is unclear. The CDR3 is 15 amino acids. Germline V gene data show CDR1 as MNHEY and CDR2 as SVGAGI. V was shortened by 2 bases and J by 1 base, with 11 bases between the two germline ends. The CDR3 spells CASSYGPTGNTEAFF. The DNA of the CDR3 is TGTGCCAGCAGTTACGGTCCCACGGGGAACACTGAAGCTTTCTTT.